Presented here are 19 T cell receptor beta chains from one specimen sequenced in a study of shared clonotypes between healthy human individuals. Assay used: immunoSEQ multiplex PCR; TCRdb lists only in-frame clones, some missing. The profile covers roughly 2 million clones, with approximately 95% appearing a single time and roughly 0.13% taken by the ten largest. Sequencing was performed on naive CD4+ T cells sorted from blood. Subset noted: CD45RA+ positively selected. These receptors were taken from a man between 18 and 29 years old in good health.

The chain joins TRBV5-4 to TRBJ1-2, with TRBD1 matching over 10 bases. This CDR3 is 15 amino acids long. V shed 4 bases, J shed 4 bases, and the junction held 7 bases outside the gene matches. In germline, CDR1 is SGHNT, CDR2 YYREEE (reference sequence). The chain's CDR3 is CASSPGTGDLYGYTF. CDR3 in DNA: TGTGCCAGCAGCCCAGGGACAGGGGACCTCTATGGCTACACCTTC.

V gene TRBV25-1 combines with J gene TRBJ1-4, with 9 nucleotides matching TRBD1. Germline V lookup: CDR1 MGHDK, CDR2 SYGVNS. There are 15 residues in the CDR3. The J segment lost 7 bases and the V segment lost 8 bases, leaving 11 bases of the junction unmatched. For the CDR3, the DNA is TGTGCCAGCGTGGGGACCGGGACAGGGATTGAAAAACTGTTTTTT. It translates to CASVGTGTGIEKLFF.

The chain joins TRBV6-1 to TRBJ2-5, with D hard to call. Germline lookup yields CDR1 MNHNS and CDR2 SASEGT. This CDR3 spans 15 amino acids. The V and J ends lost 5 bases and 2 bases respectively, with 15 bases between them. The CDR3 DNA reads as TGTGCCAGCAGTCCCATGTACCTAGTTCAAGAGACCCAGTACTTC. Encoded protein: CASSPMYLVQETQYF.

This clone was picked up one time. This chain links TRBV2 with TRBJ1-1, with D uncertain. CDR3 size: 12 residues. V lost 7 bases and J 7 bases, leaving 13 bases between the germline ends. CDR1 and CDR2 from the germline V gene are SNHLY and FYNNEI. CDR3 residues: CASTTNSIEAFF. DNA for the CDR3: TGTGCCAGCACTACAAATAGCATTGAAGCTTTCTTT.

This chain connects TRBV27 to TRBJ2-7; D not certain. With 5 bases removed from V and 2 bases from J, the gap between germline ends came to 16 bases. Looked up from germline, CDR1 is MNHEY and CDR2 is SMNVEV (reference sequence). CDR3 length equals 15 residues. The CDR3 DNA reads TGTGCCAGCAGTGCCGTGTTCCCCCGCACCTACGAGCAGTACTTC. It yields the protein CASSAVFPRTYEQYF.

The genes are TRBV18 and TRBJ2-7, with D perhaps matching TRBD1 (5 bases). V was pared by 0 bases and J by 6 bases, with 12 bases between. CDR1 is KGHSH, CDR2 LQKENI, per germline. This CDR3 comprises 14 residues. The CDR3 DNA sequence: TGTGCCAGCTCACCACCTAAAGACAGTATCGAGCAGTACTTC. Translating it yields CASSPPKDSIEQYF.

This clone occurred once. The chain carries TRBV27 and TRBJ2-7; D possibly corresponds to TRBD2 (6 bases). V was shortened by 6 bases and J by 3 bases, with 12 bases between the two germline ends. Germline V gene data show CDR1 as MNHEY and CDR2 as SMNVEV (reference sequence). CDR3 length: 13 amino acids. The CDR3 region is CASRWRGFYEQYF. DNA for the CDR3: TGTGCCAGCAGGTGGAGGGGATTCTACGAGCAGTACTTC.

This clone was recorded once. The CDR3 sequence is CASSLRGKFILGEQYF. CDR3 bases: TGTGCCAGCAGCTTGCGGGGGAAGTTTATCCTCGGCGAGCAGTACTTC. The genes are TRBV5-4 and TRBJ2-7; the D gene is possibly TRBD2 (6 bases). The CDR3 is 16 amino acids. V was pared by 1 base and J by 6 bases, with 20 bases between. Germline lookup yields CDR1 SGHNT and CDR2 YYREEE (reference sequence). The full variable domain, rest sourced from reference TRBV5-4 and TRBJ2-7, is ETGVTQSPTHLIKTRGQQVTLRCSSQSGHNTVSWYQQALGQGPQFIFQYYREEENGRGNFPPRFSGLQFPNYSSELNVNALELDDSALYLCASSLRGKFILGEQYFGPGTRLTVT.

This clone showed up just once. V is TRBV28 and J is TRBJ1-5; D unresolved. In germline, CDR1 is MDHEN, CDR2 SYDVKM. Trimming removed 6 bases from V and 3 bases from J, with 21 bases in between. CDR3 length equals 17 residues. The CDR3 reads CASSLLGLARNNQPQHF. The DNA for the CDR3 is TGTGCCAGCAGCCTACTAGGGCTCGCGAGGAACAATCAGCCCCAGCATTTT. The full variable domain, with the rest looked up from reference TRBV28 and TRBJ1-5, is DVKVTQSSRYLVKRTGEKVFLECVQDMDHENMFWYRQDPGLGLRLIYFSYDVKMKEKGDIPEGYSVSREKKERFSLILESASTNQTSMYLCASSLLGLARNNQPQHFGDGTRLSIL.

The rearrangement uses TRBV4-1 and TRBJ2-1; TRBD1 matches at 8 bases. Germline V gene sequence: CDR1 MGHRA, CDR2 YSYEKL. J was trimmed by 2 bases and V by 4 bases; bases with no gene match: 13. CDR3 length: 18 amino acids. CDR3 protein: CASSRITGTGDPYNEQFF. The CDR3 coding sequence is TGCGCCAGCAGCCGCATTACCGGGACAGGTGACCCCTACAATGAGCAGTTCTTC.

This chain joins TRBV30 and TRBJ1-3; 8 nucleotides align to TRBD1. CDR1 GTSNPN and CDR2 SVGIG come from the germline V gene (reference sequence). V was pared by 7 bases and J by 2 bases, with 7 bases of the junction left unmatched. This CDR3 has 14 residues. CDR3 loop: CALGQGAPGNTIYF. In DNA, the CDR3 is TGTGCCTTGGGGCAGGGGGCACCTGGAAACACCATATATTTT.

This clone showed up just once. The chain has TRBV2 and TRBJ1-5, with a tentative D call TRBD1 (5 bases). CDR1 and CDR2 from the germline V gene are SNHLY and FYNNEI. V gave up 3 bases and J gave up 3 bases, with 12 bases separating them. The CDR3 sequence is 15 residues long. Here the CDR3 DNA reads TGTGCCAGCAGTGACAGGGTGGGGAACAATCAGCCCCAGCATTTT. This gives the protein CASSDRVGNNQPQHF. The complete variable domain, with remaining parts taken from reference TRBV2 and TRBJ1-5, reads EPEVTQTPSHQVTQMGQEVILRCVPISNHLYFYWYRQILGQKVEFLVSFYNNEISEKSEIFDDQFSVERPDGSNFTLKIRSTKLEDSAMYFCASSDRVGNNQPQHFGDGTRLSIL.

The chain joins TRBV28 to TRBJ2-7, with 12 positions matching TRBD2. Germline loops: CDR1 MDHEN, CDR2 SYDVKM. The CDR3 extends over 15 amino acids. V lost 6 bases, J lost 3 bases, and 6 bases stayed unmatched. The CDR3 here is CASSVTSGGSYEQYF. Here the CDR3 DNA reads TGTGCCAGCAGCGTTACTAGCGGGGGGAGCTACGAGCAGTACTTC.

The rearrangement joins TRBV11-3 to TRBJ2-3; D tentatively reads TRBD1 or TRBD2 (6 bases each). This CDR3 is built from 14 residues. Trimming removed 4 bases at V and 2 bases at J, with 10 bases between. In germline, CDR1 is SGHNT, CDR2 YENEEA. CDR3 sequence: CASSSGGLTDTQYF. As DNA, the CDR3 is TGTGCCAGCAGCTCCGGGGGCCTCACAGATACGCAGTATTTT.

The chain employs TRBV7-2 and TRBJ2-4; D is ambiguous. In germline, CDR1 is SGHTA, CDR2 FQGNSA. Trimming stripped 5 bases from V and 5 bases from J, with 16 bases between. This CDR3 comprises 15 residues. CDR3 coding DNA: TGTGCCAGCAGCGACCTCGCCGTGAGCGAAAACATTCAGTACTTC. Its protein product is CASSDLAVSENIQYF.

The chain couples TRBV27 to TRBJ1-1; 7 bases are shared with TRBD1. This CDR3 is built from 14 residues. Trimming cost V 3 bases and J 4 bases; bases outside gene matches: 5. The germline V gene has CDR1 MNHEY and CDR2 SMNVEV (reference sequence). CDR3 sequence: CASSLRRGLTEAFF. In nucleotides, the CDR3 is TGTGCCAGCAGTTTGAGGAGGGGGCTCACTGAAGCTTTCTTT.

The CDR3 is CASSVDAGSNEKLFF. Written as DNA, the CDR3 is TGTGCCAGCAGCGTAGATGCAGGATCAAATGAAAAACTGTTTTTT. The chain is built from TRBV9 and TRBJ1-4; unclear D gene. Trimming left V 0 bases short and J 5 bases short, with 11 bases between. CDR3 size: 15 residues. Looked up from germline, CDR1 is SGDLS and CDR2 is YYNGEE.

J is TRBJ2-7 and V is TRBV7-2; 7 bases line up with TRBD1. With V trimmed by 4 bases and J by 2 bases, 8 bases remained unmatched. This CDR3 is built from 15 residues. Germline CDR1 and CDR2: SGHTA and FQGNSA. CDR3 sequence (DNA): TGTGCCAGCAGCTCTAGTCGGCAGGGGGCCTACGAGCAGTACTTC. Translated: CASSSSRQGAYEQYF.

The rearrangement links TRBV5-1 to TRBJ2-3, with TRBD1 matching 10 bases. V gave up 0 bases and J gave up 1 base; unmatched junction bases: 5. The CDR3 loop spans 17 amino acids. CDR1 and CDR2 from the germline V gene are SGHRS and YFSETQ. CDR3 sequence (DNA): TGCGCCAGCAGCTTGGGGTCCGGGACAGGGGGCACAGATACGCAGTATTTT. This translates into CASSLGSGTGGTDTQYF.